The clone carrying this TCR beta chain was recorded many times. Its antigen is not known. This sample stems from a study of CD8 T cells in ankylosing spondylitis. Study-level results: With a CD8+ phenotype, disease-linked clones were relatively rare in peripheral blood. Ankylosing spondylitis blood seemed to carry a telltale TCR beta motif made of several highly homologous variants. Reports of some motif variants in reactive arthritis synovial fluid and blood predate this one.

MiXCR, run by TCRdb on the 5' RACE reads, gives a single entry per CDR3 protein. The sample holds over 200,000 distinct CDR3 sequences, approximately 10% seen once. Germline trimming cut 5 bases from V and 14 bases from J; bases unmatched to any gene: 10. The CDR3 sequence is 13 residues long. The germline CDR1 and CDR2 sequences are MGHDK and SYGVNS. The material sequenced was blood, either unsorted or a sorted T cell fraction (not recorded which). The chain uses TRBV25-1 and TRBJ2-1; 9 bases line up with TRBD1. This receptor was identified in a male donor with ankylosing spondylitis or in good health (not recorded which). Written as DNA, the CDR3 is TGTGCCAGCAGTACCAACTCCGGGACAGGGAAGTTCTTC. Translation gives CASSTNSGTGKFF.